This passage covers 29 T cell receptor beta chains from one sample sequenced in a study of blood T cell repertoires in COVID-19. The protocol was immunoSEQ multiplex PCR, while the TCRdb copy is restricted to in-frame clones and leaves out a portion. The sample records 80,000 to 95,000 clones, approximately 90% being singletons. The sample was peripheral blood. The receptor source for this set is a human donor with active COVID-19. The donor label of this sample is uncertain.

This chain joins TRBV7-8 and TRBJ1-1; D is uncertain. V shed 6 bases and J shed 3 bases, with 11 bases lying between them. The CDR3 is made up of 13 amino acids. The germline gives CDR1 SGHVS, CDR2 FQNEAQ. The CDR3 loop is CASRRVMDTEAFF. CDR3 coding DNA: TGTGCCAGCAGGAGGGTCATGGACACTGAAGCTTTCTTT.

Written as DNA, the CDR3 is TGTGCCATACGATCGAGCGGGGGGGCGGAAGGGGAGCTGTTTTTT. Translation gives CAIRSSGGAEGELFF. The chain has TRBV6-5 and TRBJ2-2; the match to TRBD2 covers 10 bases. V shed 10 bases and J 8 bases; nucleotides not matched to a gene: 13. The germline gives CDR1 MNHEY, CDR2 SVGAGI. This CDR3 contains 15 residues.

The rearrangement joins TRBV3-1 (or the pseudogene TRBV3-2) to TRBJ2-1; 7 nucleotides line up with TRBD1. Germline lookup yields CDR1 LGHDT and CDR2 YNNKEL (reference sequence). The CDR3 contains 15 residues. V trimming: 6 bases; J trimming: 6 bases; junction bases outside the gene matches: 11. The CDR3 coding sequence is TGTGCCAGCAGTCTAATGAGGGGGCTCGGCAATGAGCAGTTCTTC. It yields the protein CASSLMRGLGNEQFF.

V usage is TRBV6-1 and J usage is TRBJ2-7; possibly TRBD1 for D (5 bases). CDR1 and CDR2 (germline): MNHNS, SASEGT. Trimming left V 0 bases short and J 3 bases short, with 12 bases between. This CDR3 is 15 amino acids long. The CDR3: CASSEAQVRDYEQYF. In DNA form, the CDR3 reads TGTGCCAGCAGTGAAGCGCAAGTCAGGGACTACGAGCAGTACTTC.

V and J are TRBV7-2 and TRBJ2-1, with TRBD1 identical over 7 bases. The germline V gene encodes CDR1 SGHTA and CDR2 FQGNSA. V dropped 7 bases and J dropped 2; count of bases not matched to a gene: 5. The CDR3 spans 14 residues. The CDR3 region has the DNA TGTGCCAGCACCGAGACAGGGCCCTACAATGAGCAGTTCTTC. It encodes CASTETGPYNEQFF.

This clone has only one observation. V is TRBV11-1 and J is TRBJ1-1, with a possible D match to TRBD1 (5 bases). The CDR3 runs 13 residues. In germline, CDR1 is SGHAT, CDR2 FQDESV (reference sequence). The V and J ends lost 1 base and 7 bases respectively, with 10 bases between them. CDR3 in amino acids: CASSLGQGLEAFF. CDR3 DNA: TGTGCCAGCAGCTTAGGCCAGGGACTTGAAGCTTTCTTT.

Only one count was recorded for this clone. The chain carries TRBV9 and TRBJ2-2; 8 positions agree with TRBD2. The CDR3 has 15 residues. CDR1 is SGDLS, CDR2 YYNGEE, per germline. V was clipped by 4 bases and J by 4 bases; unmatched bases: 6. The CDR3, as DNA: TGTGCCAGCAGCATCAGCGGGGGCCGCACCGGGGAGCTGTTTTTT. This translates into CASSISGGRTGELFF.

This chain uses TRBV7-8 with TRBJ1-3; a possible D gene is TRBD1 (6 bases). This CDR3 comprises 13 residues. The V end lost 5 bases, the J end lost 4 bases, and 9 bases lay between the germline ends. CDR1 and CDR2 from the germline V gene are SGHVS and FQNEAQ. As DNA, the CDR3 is TGTGCCAGCAGCCCTGACAGGGGAAACACCATATATTTT. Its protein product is CASSPDRGNTIYF.

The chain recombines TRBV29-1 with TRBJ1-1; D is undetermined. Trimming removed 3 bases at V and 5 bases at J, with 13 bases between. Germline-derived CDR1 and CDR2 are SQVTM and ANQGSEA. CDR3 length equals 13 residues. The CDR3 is CSVEVSLRTEAFF. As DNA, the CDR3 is TGCAGCGTTGAGGTGTCACTCCGGACTGAAGCTTTCTTT.

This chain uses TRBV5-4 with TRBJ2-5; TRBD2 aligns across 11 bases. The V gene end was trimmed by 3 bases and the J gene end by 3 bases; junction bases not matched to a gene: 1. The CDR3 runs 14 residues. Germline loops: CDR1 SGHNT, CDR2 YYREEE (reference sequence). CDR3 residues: CASSSTSGKETQYF. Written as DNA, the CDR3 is TGTGCCAGCAGCTCGACTAGCGGGAAAGAGACCCAGTACTTC.

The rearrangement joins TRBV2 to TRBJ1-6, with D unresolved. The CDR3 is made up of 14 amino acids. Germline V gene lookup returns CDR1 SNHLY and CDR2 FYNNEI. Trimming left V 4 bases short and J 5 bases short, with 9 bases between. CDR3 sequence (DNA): TGTGCCAGCAGTGGTTTCAGAAATAATTCACCCCTCCACTTT. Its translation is CASSGFRNNSPLHF.

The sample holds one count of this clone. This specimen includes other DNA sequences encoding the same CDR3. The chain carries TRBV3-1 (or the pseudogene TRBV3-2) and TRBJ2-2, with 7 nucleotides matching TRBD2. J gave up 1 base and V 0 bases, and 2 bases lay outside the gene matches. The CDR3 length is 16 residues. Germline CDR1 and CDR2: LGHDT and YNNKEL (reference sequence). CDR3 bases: TGTGCCAGCAGCCAAGATGGCGGGGGGAACACCGGGGAGCTGTTTTTT. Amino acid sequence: CASSQDGGGNTGELFF.

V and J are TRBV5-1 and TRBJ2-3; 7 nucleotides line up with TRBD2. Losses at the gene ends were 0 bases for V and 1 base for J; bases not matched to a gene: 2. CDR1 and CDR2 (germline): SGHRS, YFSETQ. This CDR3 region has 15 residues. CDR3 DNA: TGCGCCAGCAGCTTGGCCGCGGGGGGCACAGATACGCAGTATTTT. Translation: CASSLAAGGTDTQYF.

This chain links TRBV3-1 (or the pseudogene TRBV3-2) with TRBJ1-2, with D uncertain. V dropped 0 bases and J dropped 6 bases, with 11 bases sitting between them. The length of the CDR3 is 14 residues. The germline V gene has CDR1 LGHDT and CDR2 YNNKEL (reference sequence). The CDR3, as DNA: TGTGCCAGCAGCCAAGAAGGGAGAAAGGATGGCTACACCTTC. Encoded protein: CASSQEGRKDGYTF.

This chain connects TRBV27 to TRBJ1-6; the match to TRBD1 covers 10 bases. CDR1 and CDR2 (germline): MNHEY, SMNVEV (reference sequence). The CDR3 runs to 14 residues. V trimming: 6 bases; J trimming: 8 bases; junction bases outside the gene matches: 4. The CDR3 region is CASRLGTGDSPLHF. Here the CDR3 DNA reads TGTGCCAGCAGGCTTGGGACAGGGGATTCACCCCTCCACTTT.

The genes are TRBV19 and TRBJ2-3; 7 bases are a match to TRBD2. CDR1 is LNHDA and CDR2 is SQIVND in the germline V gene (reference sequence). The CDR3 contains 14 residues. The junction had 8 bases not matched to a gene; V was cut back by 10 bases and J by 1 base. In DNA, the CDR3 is TGTGCCACTGCATCCGGACTAGGCACAGATACGCAGTATTTT. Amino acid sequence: CATASGLGTDTQYF.

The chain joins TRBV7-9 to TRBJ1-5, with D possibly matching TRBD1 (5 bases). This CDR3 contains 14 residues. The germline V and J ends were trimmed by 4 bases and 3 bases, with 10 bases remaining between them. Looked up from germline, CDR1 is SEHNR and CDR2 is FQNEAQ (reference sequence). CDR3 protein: CASSSGLNNQPQHF. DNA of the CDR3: TGTGCCAGCAGCTCGGGACTGAACAATCAGCCCCAGCATTTT.

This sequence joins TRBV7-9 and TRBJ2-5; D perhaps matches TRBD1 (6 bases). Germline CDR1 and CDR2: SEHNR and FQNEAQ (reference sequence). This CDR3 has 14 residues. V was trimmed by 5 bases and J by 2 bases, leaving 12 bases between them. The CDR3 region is CASSPDGQQETQYF. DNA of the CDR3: TGTGCCAGCAGCCCCGACGGACAGCAAGAGACCCAGTACTTC. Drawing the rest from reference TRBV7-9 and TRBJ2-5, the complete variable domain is DTGVSQNPRHKITKRGQNVTFRCDPISEHNRLYWYRQTLGQGPEFLTYFQNEAQLEKSRLLSDRFSAERPKGSFSTLEIQRTEQGDSAMYLCASSPDGQQETQYFGPGTRLLVL.

The CDR3 DNA is TGTGCCAGTCGCATCGAACAGGGGGAAGGAACTGAAGCTTTCTTT. Translated: CASRIEQGEGTEAFF. This rearrangement joins TRBV19 to TRBJ1-1, with 8 positions matching TRBD1. The V gene end was trimmed by 8 bases and the J gene end by 5 bases; junction bases not matched to a gene: 13. CDR1 and CDR2 (germline): LNHDA, SQIVND (reference sequence). The CDR3 consists of 15 residues.

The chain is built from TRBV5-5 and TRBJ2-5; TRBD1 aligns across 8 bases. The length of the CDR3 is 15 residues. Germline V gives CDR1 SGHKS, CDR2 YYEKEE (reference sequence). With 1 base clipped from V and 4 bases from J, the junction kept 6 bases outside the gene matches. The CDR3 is CASSLWGDRGETQYF. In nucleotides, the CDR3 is TGTGCCAGCAGCTTGTGGGGAGACAGGGGAGAGACCCAGTACTTC.

For the CDR3, the DNA is TGTGCCAGCAGCGTAGACGGTAGAGGCACCGGGGAGCTGTTTTTT. Protein product: CASSVDGRGTGELFF. The V call is TRBV9, the J call TRBJ2-2, with D unresolved. The V end lost 0 bases, the J end lost 4 bases, and 10 bases lay between the germline ends. Germline V CDR1 and CDR2: SGDLS, YYNGEE. The CDR3 is 15 residues long.

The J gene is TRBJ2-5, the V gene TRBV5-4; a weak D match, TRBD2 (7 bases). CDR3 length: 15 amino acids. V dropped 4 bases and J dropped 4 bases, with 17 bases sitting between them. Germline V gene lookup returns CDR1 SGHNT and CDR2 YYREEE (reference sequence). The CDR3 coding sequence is TGTGCCAGCAGCATCTGGGGGGGGGCTGGAGAGACCCAGTACTTC. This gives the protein CASSIWGGAGETQYF.

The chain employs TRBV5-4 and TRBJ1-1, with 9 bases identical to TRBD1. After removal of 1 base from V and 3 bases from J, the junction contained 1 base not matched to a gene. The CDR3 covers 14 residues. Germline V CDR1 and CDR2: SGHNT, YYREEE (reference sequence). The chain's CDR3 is CASSLRTGDTEAFF. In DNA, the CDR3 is TGTGCCAGCAGCTTGAGGACAGGGGACACTGAAGCTTTCTTT.

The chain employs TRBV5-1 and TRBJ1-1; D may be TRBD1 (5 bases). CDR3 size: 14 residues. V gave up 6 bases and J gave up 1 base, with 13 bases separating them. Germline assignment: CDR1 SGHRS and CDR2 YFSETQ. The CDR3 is CASNIGTANTEAFF. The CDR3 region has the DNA TGCGCCAGCAACATCGGGACTGCGAACACTGAAGCTTTCTTT.

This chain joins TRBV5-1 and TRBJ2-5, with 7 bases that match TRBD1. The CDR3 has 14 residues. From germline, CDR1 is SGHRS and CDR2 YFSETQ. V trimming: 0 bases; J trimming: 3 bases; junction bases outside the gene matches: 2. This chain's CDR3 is CASSLAGQEETQYF. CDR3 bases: TGCGCCAGCAGCTTGGCCGGACAGGAAGAGACCCAGTACTTC.

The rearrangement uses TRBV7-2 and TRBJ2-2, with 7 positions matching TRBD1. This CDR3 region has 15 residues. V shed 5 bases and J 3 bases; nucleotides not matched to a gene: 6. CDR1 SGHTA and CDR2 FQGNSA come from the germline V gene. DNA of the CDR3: TGTGCCAGCAGCCTAGGGGGCGCTGACACCGGGGAGCTGTTTTTT. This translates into CASSLGGADTGELFF.

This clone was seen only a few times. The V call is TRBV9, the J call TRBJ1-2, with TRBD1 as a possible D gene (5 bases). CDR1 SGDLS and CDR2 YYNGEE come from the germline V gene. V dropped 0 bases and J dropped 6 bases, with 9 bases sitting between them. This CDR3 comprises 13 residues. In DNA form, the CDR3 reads TGTGCCAGCAGCGTAGCTCCGGGGGATGGCTACACCTTC. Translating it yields CASSVAPGDGYTF.

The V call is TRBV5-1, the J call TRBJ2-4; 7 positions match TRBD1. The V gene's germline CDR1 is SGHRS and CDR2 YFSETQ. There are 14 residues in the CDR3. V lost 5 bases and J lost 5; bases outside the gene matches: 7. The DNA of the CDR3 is TGCGCCAGCAGGGCAACAGGGGCGGAAAACATTCAGTACTTC. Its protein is CASRATGAENIQYF.

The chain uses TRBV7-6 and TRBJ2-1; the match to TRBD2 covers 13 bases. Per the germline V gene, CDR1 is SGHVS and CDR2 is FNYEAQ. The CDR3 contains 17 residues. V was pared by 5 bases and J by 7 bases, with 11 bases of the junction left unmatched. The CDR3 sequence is CASSITSGGAFVNEQFF. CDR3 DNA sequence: TGTGCCAGCAGCATAACTAGCGGGGGGGCCTTTGTAAATGAGCAGTTCTTC.